This T cell receptor (beta chain) originates from a study of OX40 agonist ivuxolimab in advanced cancers. Looking at the study overall: Patients were dosed with the agonistic anti-OX40 (CD134) antibody ivuxolimab. Study outcomes and limitations: Fewer expanded clones were found on average in CD4+ than in CD8+ T cells. In the 0.1 to 3.0 mg/kg range, CD4+ and CD8+ blood T cells had expanded clonally by week 6.

Any history of autoimmune disease or systemic immunosuppression disqualified patients. This clone has only a few counts. What it binds is not known. Germline V gene sequence: CDR1 DFQATT, CDR2 SNEGSKA (reference sequence). CDR3 length: 11 amino acids. The V end lost 4 bases, the J end lost 8 bases, and 11 bases lay between the germline ends. This table comes from immunoSEQ multiplex PCR, and its TCRdb copy is limited to in-frame clones, with some not included. The table has some 100,000 clones, about 87% seen once. The TCR sequence derives from an adult with an advanced solid tumor such as melanoma, head and neck, liver or kidney cancer. The source material was CD4+ or CD8+ T cells sorted from blood, sampled in a trial of the OX40 agonist ivuxolimab. The genes are TRBV20-1 and TRBJ1-2, with a possible D match to TRBD1 (5 bases). Written as DNA, the CDR3 is TGCAGTGCTACCGGGACCGGCGGCTACACCTTC. Residues: CSATGTGGYTF.